There are a few counts of the clone carrying this TCR beta chain. Its antigen is not known. Germline V gene sequence: CDR1 LGHNA, CDR2 YNFKEQ. The CDR3 sequence is 15 residues long. V was cut by 2 bases and J by 7 bases, with 14 bases left in between. This specimen comes from a study of T-cell memory formation after mild COVID-19. Libraries for TCRalpha and TCRbeta carried sample barcodes and unique molecular identifiers via 5'RACE. TCRdb passed the 5' RACE reads through MiXCR, listing each CDR3 protein once. This sample has fewer than 500,000 distinct CDR3 sequences, with roughly 23% found just once. General study findings and limits: Nothing confirmed that second-wave clones peaking on day 37 were specific for SARS-CoV-2. Clones that got smaller from day 15 to 85 had even CD4/CD8, while clones growing later tipped toward CD4+. That cross-reactive memory joined was suggested by some responding clones appearing in pre-infection memory.

The rearrangement links TRBV4-2 to TRBJ2-2, with D hard to call. The specimen was PBMCs or a T cell subset sorted from them (not recorded which). This sequence originates from an adult woman who had mild COVID-19 (a few samples of this study predate the infection). Cell type and time point are not known. DNA of the CDR3: TGTGCCAGCAGCCAATCGTTATCCTATAACGGGGAGCTGTTTTTT. Protein sequence: CASSQSLSYNGELFF.